This T cell receptor (beta chain) is drawn from a study of blood T cells in healthy people across ages. The CDR3 has 17 residues. CDR1 is SGHDT, CDR2 YYEEEE, per germline. V was pared by 0 bases and J by 2 bases, with 15 bases between. Together with a sample-barcoded 5' primer, a J-beta primer mix was included in a second PCR lasting roughly 6 to 12 cycles. TCRdb redid the calling of the 5' RACE reads with MiXCR, one entry per CDR3 protein. The table shows approximately 820,000 distinct CDR3 sequences, with 40% to 50% occurring only once. The TCR sequence derives from a man aged 60-69 years in good health. The chain joins TRBV5-6 to TRBJ1-5, with D unclear. Sequenced material: blood. The CDR3 DNA is TGTGCCAGCAGCTTGGCCGGGGTCACGGCGGGCAATCAGCCCCAGCATTTT. Protein: CASSLAGVTAGNQPQHF.